Sequencing of this TCR beta chain was carried out in a study of T cells in Graves' hyperthyroidism and ophthalmopathy. Ten or more counts support this clonotype. As yet, its antigen is unknown. V lost 4 bases, J lost 0 bases, and 16 bases lay in between. The CDR3 extends over 16 amino acids. Germline-derived CDR1 and CDR2 are SEHNR and FQNEAQ (reference sequence). Clinical symptoms, serum thyroxine and TRAb, thyroid ultrasound and orbital computed tomography together formed the diagnostic basis. PBMCs were collected from an approximately 9.5 ml volume of fresh peripheral blood. Whole-study results and caveats: Model-based prediction identified ophthalmopathy a median 6.5 months prior to its onset. The majority of expanded thyroid clonotypes above 0.001 also appeared in blood.

The investigators amplified TCR beta CDR3 regions from RNA transcripts. Using the HTBI primer set, a first-round RT-PCR was run on the TCR CDR3. TCRdb itself ran the multiplex PCR reads through MiXCR, one entry per CDR3 protein. Of about 700,000 distinct CDR3 sequences detected, 13% to 15% appear once; the ten largest clones hold roughly 10%. The J gene is TRBJ2-7, the V gene TRBV7-9, with a tentative D call TRBD1 (6 bases). The sample consisted of blood. The receptor was isolated from a woman in her late teens or twenties with Graves' hyperthyroidism. CDR3 sequence (DNA): TGTGCCAGCAGCTCCCCCCCGACAGGATCCTCCTACGAGCAGTACTTC. Translation: CASSSPPTGSSYEQYF.